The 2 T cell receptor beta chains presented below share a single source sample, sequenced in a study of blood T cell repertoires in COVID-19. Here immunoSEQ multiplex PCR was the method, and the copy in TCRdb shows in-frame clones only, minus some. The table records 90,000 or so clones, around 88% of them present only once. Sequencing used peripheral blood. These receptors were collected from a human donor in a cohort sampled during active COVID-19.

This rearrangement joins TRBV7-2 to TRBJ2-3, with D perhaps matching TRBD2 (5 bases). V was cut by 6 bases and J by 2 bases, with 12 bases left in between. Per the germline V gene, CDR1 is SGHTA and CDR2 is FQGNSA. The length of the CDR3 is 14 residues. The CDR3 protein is CASSRMGVTDTQYF. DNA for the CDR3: TGTGCCAGCAGTCGTATGGGAGTCACAGATACGCAGTATTTT.

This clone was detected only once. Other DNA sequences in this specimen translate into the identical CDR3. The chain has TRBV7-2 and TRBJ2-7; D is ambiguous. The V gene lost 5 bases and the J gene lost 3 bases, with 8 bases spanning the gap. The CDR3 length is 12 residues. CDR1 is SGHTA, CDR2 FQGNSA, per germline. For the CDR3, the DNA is TGTGCCAGCAGCCCCGGCGGCTACGAGCAGTACTTC. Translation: CASSPGGYEQYF.